This TCR beta chain emerged from a study of blood T cells in healthy people across ages. Trimming pared 2 bases from V and 7 bases from J, leaving 10 bases between. Per germline, CDR1 SGDLS and CDR2 YYNGEE. The CDR3 length is 13 residues. Using a J-beta primer mix together with a sample-barcoded 5' primer, a second PCR was run for roughly 6 to 12 cycles. Sequencing yielded, for each sample, at least 2.5 million paired-end reads carrying CDR3. In TCRdb, the 5' RACE reads were re-called with MiXCR into one record per CDR3 protein. The data show about 760,000 distinct CDR3 sequences, about 25% seen once. These records were also assigned to another study, of T cells of mothers and their children.

This TCR was sampled from a boy between 10 and 17 years old in good health. The chain has TRBV9 and TRBJ2-1, with no clear D. Sequenced input: blood. CDR3 sequence reads: CASSVGYINEQFF. The CDR3 DNA reads TGTGCCAGCAGCGTCGGCTACATAAATGAGCAGTTCTTC.